The source of this T cell receptor (beta chain) is a study of post-analysis software for immune sequencing data. The library was made from cDNA and included unique molecular identifiers. TCRdb reprocessed the PCR reads with MiXCR, giving one entry per CDR3 protein. The sample lists roughly 540,000 distinct CDR3 sequences; around 31% were seen once. Whole-study results and caveats: Multiple sclerosis patients had significantly lower normalized Chao1 diversity than controls. Compared with controls, patients had more of five TRBV segments, including TRBV5-6, TRBV5-1 and TRBV20-1.

There are a few counts of this clonotype. What it binds is not known. CDR3 size: 15 residues. V lost 2 bases to trimming and J lost 0 bases, with 7 bases between them. In germline, CDR1 is MNHEY, CDR2 SVGAGI. This receptor was obtained from a girl aged 2-17 years with multiple sclerosis. The chain uses TRBV6-5 and TRBJ1-4; D gene uncertain. The source material was blood. The CDR3, as DNA: TGTGCCAGCAGTTACCATCGAGCAACTAATGAAAAACTGTTTTTT. Translating gives CASSYHRATNEKLFF.